This T cell receptor (beta chain) is drawn from a study of cytomegalovirus exposure and HLA in healthy donors. Broader study findings: The sole available immune exposure information was CMV serostatus.

Researchers ran the PCR with 60 Vbeta and 13 Jbeta primers. This table comes from immunoSEQ multiplex PCR, and its TCRdb copy is limited to in-frame clones, with some not included. The profile shows around 91,000 clones, roughly 84% of them singletons. With respect to this clone: Its antigen is undetermined.

CDR3 size: 15 residues. Germline V CDR1 and CDR2: LNHDA, SQIVND (reference sequence). Trimming stripped 3 bases from V and 4 bases from J, with 15 bases between. The rearrangement joins TRBV19 to TRBJ1-2; D perhaps matches TRBD1 (5 bases). The receptor was isolated from a young man in good health and CMV-seronegative. Sample: PBMCs. CDR3 sequence (DNA): TGTGCCAGTAGTATCCCGGCAGGGTTTACCTATGGCTACACCTTC. This encodes CASSIPAGFTYGYTF. Drawing the rest from reference TRBV19 and TRBJ1-2, the complete variable domain is DGGITQSPKYLFRKEGQNVTLSCEQNLNHDAMYWYRQDPGQGLRLIYYSQIVNDFQKGDIAEGYSVSREKKESFPLTVTSAQKNPTAFYLCASSIPAGFTYGYTFGSGTRLTVV.